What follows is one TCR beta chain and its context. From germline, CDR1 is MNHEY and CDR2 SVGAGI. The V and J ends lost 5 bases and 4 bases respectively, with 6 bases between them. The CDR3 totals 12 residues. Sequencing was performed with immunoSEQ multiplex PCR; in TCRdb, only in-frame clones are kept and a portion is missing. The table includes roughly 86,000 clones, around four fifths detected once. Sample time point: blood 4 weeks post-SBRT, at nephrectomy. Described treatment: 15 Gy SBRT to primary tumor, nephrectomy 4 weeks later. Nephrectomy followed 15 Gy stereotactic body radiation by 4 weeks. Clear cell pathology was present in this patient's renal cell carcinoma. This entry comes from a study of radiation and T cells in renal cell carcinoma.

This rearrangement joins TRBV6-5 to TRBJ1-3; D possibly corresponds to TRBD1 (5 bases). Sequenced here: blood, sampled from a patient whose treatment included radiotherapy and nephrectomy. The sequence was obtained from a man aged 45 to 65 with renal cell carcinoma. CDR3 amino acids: CASSDSGNTIYF. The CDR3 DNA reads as TGTGCCAGCAGTGACAGCGGAAACACCATATATTTT.